The present TCR beta chain was sequenced within a study of T cell repertoires in ileal Crohn's disease (dated by TCRdb to the late 2010s). A note on the overall study: At the time of surgery, roughly a third of patients were active smokers, and the median duration of disease was 7.9 years. All patients had surgery for a complication: stricturing disease in about 60% and penetrating disease in approximately 39%. Roughly half of the patients were given postoperative therapy, with about 17 on anti-TNF agents and approximately 12 on thiopurines. M6 samples were neoterminal ileum biopsies taken at postoperative colonoscopy. TCR repertoire analysis was done in 50 to 70 Crohn's disease patients from a prospective multicentre cohort. Running in parallel with the study was a multicentre cohort set up to find predictors of early endoscopic recurrence following ileocolonic resection. Endoscopic postoperative recurrence was defined as a Rutgeerts score above i0. A total of roughly 170 mucosal samples from roughly 60 patients were sequenced, with samples obtained at several locations on the surgical specimen and at postoperative endoscopy.

The trim is 5 bases for V and 0 bases for J, with a gap of 13 bases between the germline ends. The CDR3 contains 15 residues, cysteine and phenylalanine counted. The kept DNA is CDR3 alone, 45 bases in frame from the first base. CDR1 and CDR2 are read off the germline V gene as SGHTA and FQGNSA. What the work shows at the level of the full study, not this receptor alone: Only a subgroup of patients, of unstated size, had their mucosal CD4 and CD8 T cells sorted and sequenced. A significantly higher proportion of clonal expansions was observed in active smokers at surgery than in non-smokers (approximately 28% vs 17%, p=0.02). Higher percentages of high-frequency clones at the time of surgery were linked to endoscopic recurrence, and every patient with clonality above 26.8% (18/57) had recurrence. Postoperative endoscopy timing varied within the first year after surgery, with a median delay of about 7 months. Compared with CD4 T cells, sorted CD8 T cells contained more high-frequency clones, which suggests that the mucosal expansions were mostly CD8.

Read against the paper, the sample's time point label means: neoterminal ileum biopsy at postoperative endoscopy, about 6 months after surgery. To be eligible, patients had to be adults with ileal or ileocolonic Crohn's disease and an indication for ileocolonic resection. Whole ileal mucosal biopsies were stored frozen at -80°C before DNA extraction. Genomic DNA was extracted from frozen whole biopsies using a TRizol-based method and was quantified with a NanoDrop 2000 spectrophotometer. For commercial TCRB immunosequencing, about 0.45 micrograms of biopsy DNA were submitted for each sample. CDR3 regions were amplified from genomic DNA by Adaptive Biotechnology using a two-step, amplification bias-controlled multiplex PCR. The first PCR used primers for every V and J gene segment; the second PCR added barcodes and Illumina adapters. An Illumina instrument was used to sequence the CDR3 libraries. Per the authors' processing: Vendor-provided pipelines were combined with custom analysis of raw data in R/Bioconductor under R version 3.3.0. Clonality, which ranges from 0 to 1, was calculated as the inverse of the normalised Shannon entropy across all productive clones. The repertoire share taken up by the top 100 clones defined high-frequency clones, and only clones that passed a 95% confidence test were kept. Overlap between samples was measured with the Morisita-Horn index, while repertoire diversity was measured with the Simpson index. TCRdb's version of the immuneACCESS table is confined to in-frame rearrangements and falls short of the full clone set. An unresolved V gene accounts for under half of the shortfall where checked; the remainder is of unknown origin. The V and J calls and clone size were taken over from that table, and D and trimming were inferred from the DNA. The sample table records roughly 3,500 clones; approximately 70% of these occur just once. The top ten constitute 7.5% to 8.5% of the sample.

Remarks on this clone: It has no known antigen specificity. Base qualities are not provided; no much larger clone lies one nucleotide away.

The sample taken for sequencing was ileal tissue. The chain was built from TRBV7-2 and TRBJ1-2; the D gene is perhaps TRBD1, from 5 matching bases. This TCR derives from an adult with Crohn's disease. This receptor has the CDR3 CASSLQALPNYGYTF. The bases read TGTGCCAGCAGCCTACAGGCCCTTCCTAACTATGGCTACACCTTC. With all but the CDR3 taken from the reference TRBV7-2 and TRBJ1-2 genes, the full variable domain is: GAGVSQSPSNKVTEKGKDVELRCDPISGHTALYWYRQSLGQGLEFLIYFQGNSAPDKSGLPSDRFSAERTGGSVSTLTIQRTQQEDSAVYLCASSLQALPNYGYTFGSGTRLTVV.